A selection of T cell receptor beta chains follows, all from one sample in a study of shared clonotypes between healthy human individuals. Data came from immunoSEQ multiplex PCR; TCRdb stores just in-frame clones and leaves some out. In the table there are roughly 2.5 million clones, roughly nine tenths of which are singletons. Sequencing used naive CD4+ T cells sorted from blood. These receptors were collected from a man between 18 and 35 years old in good health. CDR3s include the opening cysteine and the closing phenylalanine or tryptophan. The D gene is left open where the match is weak. Clone sizes are given selectively: once, few, many, or a class where the clone is expanded.

D: NA
V: TRBV15
size: NA
J: TRBJ2-1
CDR3: CATSRDPTILYNEQFF
DNA: TGTGCCACCAGCAGAGATCCGACAATCCTTTACAATGAGCAGTTCTTC

D: NA
V: TRBV7-2
size: NA
J: TRBJ1-2
CDR3: CASSTRSGDYGYTF
DNA: TGTGCCAGCAGCACCCGGTCAGGGGACTATGGCTACACCTTC

D: NA
V: TRBV4-1
size: NA
J: TRBJ2-7
CDR3: CASSRPGAGGSYEQYF
DNA: TGCGCCAGCAGCCGTCCGGGAGCTGGGGGGTCCTACGAGCAGTACTTC

D: NA
V: TRBV13
size: NA
J: TRBJ2-7
CDR3: CASSLRGVSFYEQYF
DNA: TGTGCCAGCAGCTTAAGAGGGGTATCGTTCTACGAGCAGTACTTC

D: NA
V: TRBV11-3
size: NA
J: TRBJ1-2
CDR3: CASSLGGQDSYGYTF
DNA: TGTGCCAGCAGCTTAGGGGGGCAGGACAGCTATGGCTACACCTTC

D: NA
V: TRBV18
size: NA
J: TRBJ2-5
CDR3: CASSPGTLYQETQYF
DNA: TGTGCCAGCTCACCCGGGACATTGTACCAAGAGACCCAGTACTTC

D: NA
V: TRBV6-6
size: NA
J: TRBJ1-3
CDR3: CASSFVGNGNTIYF
DNA: TGTGCCAGCAGTTTTGTAGGGAATGGAAACACCATATATTTT

D: NA
V: TRBV5-4
size: NA
J: TRBJ1-2
CDR3: CASSLAEGSYTF
DNA: TGTGCCAGCAGCTTGGCCGAGGGTAGCTACACCTTC

D: NA
V: TRBV19
size: few
J: TRBJ2-2
CDR3: CASSGTGNTGELFF
DNA: TGTGCCAGTAGTGGGACGGGGAACACCGGGGAGCTGTTTTTT

D: TRBD1
V: TRBV28
size: NA
J: TRBJ2-7
CDR3: CASSPRDRTGHEQYF
DNA: TGTGCCAGCAGCCCCAGGGACAGGACGGGCCACGAGCAGTACTTC

D: TRBD1
V: TRBV19
size: NA
J: TRBJ2-4
CDR3: CASRRTGSGFGIQYF
DNA: TGTGCCAGTAGGAGGACAGGGTCGGGTTTTGGCATTCAGTACTTC

D: NA
V: TRBV6-1
size: NA
J: TRBJ1-5
CDR3: CASSEIGNQPQHF
DNA: TGTGCCAGCAGTGAAATTGGAAATCAGCCCCAGCATTTT

D: NA
V: TRBV2
size: once
J: TRBJ2-5
CDR3: CASSESGFTQYF
DNA: TGTGCCAGCAGTGAATCAGGGTTCACCCAGTACTTC

D: NA
V: TRBV7-9
size: few
J: TRBJ1-2
CDR3: CASSLALLTGGYTF
DNA: TGTGCCAGCAGCTTAGCCCTCCTGACAGGTGGCTACACCTTC

D: TRBD2
V: TRBV11-3
size: NA
J: TRBJ2-6
CDR3: CASSSSRGGSGANVLTF
DNA: TGTGCCAGCAGCTCGTCCCGGGGGGGCTCTGGGGCCAACGTCCTGACTTTC

D: TRBD2
V: TRBV4-1
size: NA
J: TRBJ2-5
CDR3: CASSQTSGSRETQYF
DNA: TGCGCCAGCAGCCAAACTAGCGGGTCTCGGGAGACCCAGTACTTC

D: NA
V: TRBV4-3
size: NA
J: TRBJ1-2
CDR3: CASSQDREVYGYTF
DNA: TGCGCCAGCAGCCAAGACAGGGAGGTCTATGGCTACACCTTC

D: TRBD1
V: TRBV5-8
size: NA
J: TRBJ1-1
CDR3: CASSLGTVDGTEAFF
DNA: TGTGCCAGCAGCCTCGGGACAGTGGATGGCACTGAAGCTTTCTTT

D: NA
V: TRBV6-5
size: NA
J: TRBJ1-5
CDR3: CASSRTQSSNQPQHF
DNA: TGTGCCAGCAGCCGGACCCAAAGTAGCAATCAGCCCCAGCATTTT

D: NA
V: TRBV2
size: NA
J: TRBJ2-5
CDR3: CASSPNQLATTQYF
DNA: TGTGCCAGCAGCCCGAACCAACTAGCTACGACCCAGTACTTC

D: TRBD2
V: TRBV9
size: NA
J: TRBJ2-1
CDR3: CASSLRTSGSINNEQFF
DNA: TGTGCCAGCAGCCTACGGACTAGCGGGAGTATAAACAATGAGCAGTTCTTC

D: TRBD2
V: TRBV18
size: NA
J: TRBJ2-7
CDR3: CASSPVEGLVIHEQYF
DNA: TGTGCCAGCTCACCAGTGGAGGGACTAGTTATCCACGAGCAGTACTTC

D: TRBD2
V: TRBV19
size: NA
J: TRBJ2-3
CDR3: CASSIGGGGTDTQYF
DNA: TGTGCCAGTAGTATCGGCGGGGGGGGCACAGATACGCAGTATTTT

D: NA
V: TRBV7-2
size: NA
J: TRBJ1-5
CDR3: CASSLASQGIVPQHF
DNA: TGTGCCAGCAGCTTAGCGAGTCAGGGCATTGTGCCCCAGCATTTT

D: NA
V: TRBV19
size: NA
J: TRBJ1-4
CDR3: CASTGQLNEKLFF
DNA: TGTGCCAGTACCGGTCAGCTTAATGAAAAACTGTTTTTT

D: TRBD1
V: TRBV27
size: NA
J: TRBJ2-1
CDR3: CASSYSRGIGEFF
DNA: TGTGCCAGCAGTTACTCCAGGGGGATTGGGGAGTTCTTC

D: NA
V: TRBV28
size: NA
J: TRBJ2-1
CDR3: CASSPPPSIEQFF
DNA: TGTGCCAGCAGTCCCCCCCCCTCTATTGAGCAGTTCTTC

D: NA
V: TRBV19
size: NA
J: TRBJ1-2
CDR3: CASSIGQLYGYTF
DNA: TGTGCCAGTAGTATCGGCCAGCTATATGGCTACACCTTC

D: TRBD2
V: TRBV10-3
size: NA
J: TRBJ2-7
CDR3: CAIRSSGNTYEQYF
DNA: TGTGCCATCAGGAGTAGCGGGAACACCTACGAGCAGTACTTC

D: TRBD2
V: TRBV7-2
size: NA
J: TRBJ2-7
CDR3: CASSSGTSGTPYEQYF
DNA: TGTGCCAGCAGCTCCGGGACTAGCGGGACCCCCTACGAGCAGTACTTC

D: TRBD1
V: TRBV4-1
size: NA
J: TRBJ1-1
CDR3: CASSLTDRANTEAFF
DNA: TGCGCCAGCAGCCTTACAGACAGGGCGAACACTGAAGCTTTCTTT

D: TRBD2
V: TRBV27
size: NA
J: TRBJ2-3
CDR3: CASSISGILAGVPSTDTQYF
DNA: TGTGCCAGCAGTATTAGCGGGATACTAGCGGGGGTCCCTAGCACAGATACGCAGTATTTT

D: NA
V: TRBV6-1
size: once
J: TRBJ2-2
CDR3: CASRPLRGELFF
DNA: TGTGCCAGCAGGCCCCTCCGTGGGGAGCTGTTTTTT

D: NA
V: TRBV28
size: NA
J: TRBJ1-5
CDR3: CASSPTGTSNQPQHF
DNA: TGTGCCAGCAGTCCCACAGGGACCAGCAATCAGCCCCAGCATTTT

D: NA
V: TRBV15
size: NA
J: TRBJ2-7
CDR3: CATSRAQGSREQYF
DNA: TGTGCCACCAGCAGGGCCCAGGGTAGTCGGGAGCAGTACTTC

D: NA
V: TRBV6-6
size: NA
J: TRBJ2-7
CDR3: CASSWDYEQYF
DNA: TGTGCCAGCAGTTGGGACTACGAGCAGTACTTC

D: TRBD1
V: TRBV7-3
size: NA
J: TRBJ2-1
CDR3: CASSVDRGRYNEQFF
DNA: TGTGCCAGCAGCGTCGACAGGGGGCGTTACAATGAGCAGTTCTTC

D: TRBD1
V: TRBV5-1
size: once
J: TRBJ2-4
CDR3: CASSTGTGVAKNIQYF
DNA: TGCGCCAGCAGCACAGGGACAGGGGTGGCCAAAAACATTCAGTACTTC

D: TRBD1
V: TRBV5-4
size: NA
J: TRBJ1-2
CDR3: CASSSGQANYGYTF
DNA: TGTGCCAGCAGCTCTGGACAGGCCAACTATGGCTACACCTTC

D: TRBD2
V: TRBV7-2
size: NA
J: TRBJ2-3
CDR3: CASSIRLAGTDTQYF
DNA: TGTGCCAGCAGCATCCGACTAGCGGGCACAGATACGCAGTATTTT

D: NA
V: TRBV7-9
size: once
J: TRBJ1-1
CDR3: CASSLAHLGLDTEAFF
DNA: TGTGCCAGCAGCTTAGCGCATCTAGGGTTGGACACTGAAGCTTTCTTT

D: NA
V: TRBV18
size: once
J: TRBJ2-3
CDR3: CASSRPSRTDTQYF
DNA: TGTGCCAGCTCACGTCCTAGCCGCACAGATACGCAGTATTTT

D: TRBD1
V: TRBV4-1
size: NA
J: TRBJ1-2
CDR3: CASSQVDRAYGYTF
DNA: TGCGCCAGCAGCCAAGTGGACAGGGCTTATGGCTACACCTTC

D: TRBD2
V: TRBV2
size: NA
J: TRBJ2-7
CDR3: CASSIGSGGSYEQYF
DNA: TGTGCCAGCAGTATCGGTAGCGGGGGGAGCTACGAGCAGTACTTC

D: NA
V: TRBV5-8
size: NA
J: TRBJ1-5
CDR3: CASSLVRLNSNQPQHF
DNA: TGTGCCAGCAGCTTGGTACGACTGAATAGCAATCAGCCCCAGCATTTT

D: NA
V: TRBV19
size: NA
J: TRBJ2-1
CDR3: CASSVESSYNEQFF
DNA: TGTGCCAGTAGTGTTGAAAGCTCCTACAATGAGCAGTTCTTC

D: NA
V: TRBV18
size: NA
J: TRBJ1-3
CDR3: CASSPDRPGNTIYF
DNA: TGTGCCAGCTCTCCCGATAGACCTGGAAACACCATATATTTT

D: TRBD1
V: TRBV5-4
size: once
J: TRBJ1-6
CDR3: CASSLRTGNSPLHF
DNA: TGTGCCAGCAGCTTGCGGACAGGCAATTCACCCCTCCACTTT

D: TRBD2
V: TRBV2
size: NA
J: TRBJ2-5
CDR3: CASRASGGQETQYF
DNA: TGTGCCAGCAGGGCTAGCGGGGGTCAAGAGACCCAGTACTTC

D: TRBD2
V: TRBV30
size: once
J: TRBJ2-7
CDR3: CAWSGTGLAPYEQYF
DNA: TGTGCCTGGAGTGGGACGGGACTAGCACCCTACGAGCAGTACTTC

D: NA
V: TRBV7-6
size: NA
J: TRBJ1-5
CDR3: CASSLSGVEPQHF
DNA: TGTGCCAGCAGCTTATCAGGAGTTGAGCCCCAGCATTTT

D: TRBD1
V: TRBV28
size: NA
J: TRBJ1-6
CDR3: CATDDRGGSPLHF
DNA: TGTGCCACGGATGACAGGGGAGGTTCACCCCTCCACTTT